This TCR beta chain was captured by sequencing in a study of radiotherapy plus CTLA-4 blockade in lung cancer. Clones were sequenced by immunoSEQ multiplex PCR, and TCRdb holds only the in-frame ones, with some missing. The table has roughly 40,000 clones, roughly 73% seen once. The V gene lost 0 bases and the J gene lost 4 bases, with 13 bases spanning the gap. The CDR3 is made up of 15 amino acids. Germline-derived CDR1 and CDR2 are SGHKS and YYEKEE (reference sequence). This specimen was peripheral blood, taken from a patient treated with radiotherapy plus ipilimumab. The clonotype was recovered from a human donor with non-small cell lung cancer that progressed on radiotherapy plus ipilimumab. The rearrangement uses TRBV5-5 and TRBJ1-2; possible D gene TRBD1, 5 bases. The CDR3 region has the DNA TGTGCCAGCAGCTTGGGGCAGGGCCCGTCCTATGGCTACACCTTC. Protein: CASSLGQGPSYGYTF.